This T cell receptor beta chain was found in a study of control samples from healthy donors and cancer patients (dated by TCRdb to 2018 to 2020). The method behind the library was the immunoSEQ multiplex PCR assay. TCRdb re-hosts the immuneACCESS table, in-frame sequences only. Its copies lack some clones; in the studies checked, an unresolved V gene accounts for under half of them, and the cause for the rest is not known. This sample lists around 140,000 clones; 80% to 95% were detected once. The ten largest clones add up to 4.5% to 7% of the sample. Spanning cysteine to phenylalanine, the CDR3 consists of 11 amino acids. Only the CDR3 region is kept as DNA, spanning 33 bases read in frame from base 1. The germline ends are 11 bases apart after V is trimmed by 8 bases and J by 7 bases. Sequences MDHEN (CDR1) and SYDVKM (CDR2) are obtained from the germline V gene. To note about this clone: The antigen it binds to is not known. One base away there is no much larger clone; base qualities are not given.

The chain is assembled from TRBV28 and TRBJ1-1, with the D gene not confidently named. Sequencing input: blood. The receptor was derived from a man younger than 35 in good health. The bases read TGTGCCAGCCAGGCACTCGGTGAAGCTTTCTTT. Its translation reads: CASQALGEAFF.